This TCR beta chain was sequenced during a study of early T cells in non-severe SARS-CoV-2 infection. About the study: Sequencing of unsorted whole blood was done on bulk RNA, leaving chains unpaired. Whole-study findings and limits: Private and CD4 specificities were missed by VDJdb matching, which favored anti-spike CD8 responses.

This clonotype was found many times. No antigen is known for it. Unique molecular identifier tags were affixed to discrete cDNA molecules. Via MiXCR, TCRdb re-called the 5' RACE reads, giving one row per CDR3 protein. Among 70,000 to 75,000 distinct CDR3 sequences listed, around 12% were seen once. The CDR3 consists of 15 residues. V was trimmed by 1 base and J by 1 base, leaving 8 bases between them. From germline, CDR1 is LGHNA and CDR2 YNFKEQ. The sequencing input was whole blood. The TCR comes from an adult who was a healthcare worker with PCR-confirmed SARS-CoV-2 infection or an uninfected control (not recorded which). This sequence joins TRBV4-2 and TRBJ1-5; a weak D match, TRBD1 (5 bases). The CDR3 here is CASSQGTGSNQPQHF. CDR3 nucleotide sequence: TGTGCCAGCAGCCAAGGCACAGGAAGCAATCAGCCCCAGCATTTT.